Below are 11 T cell receptor beta chains sequenced from a single sample in a study of T-cell reconstitution after alpha-beta-depleted transplantation in children. Preparation of the TCRbeta library used unique molecular identifiers. One entry per CDR3 protein, called by TCRdb with MiXCR from the PCR reads. Of some 290,000 distinct CDR3 sequences listed, roughly 25% are singletons. The specimen was PBMCs, mostly from graft donor cells, collected 180 days after TCRalphabeta/CD19-depleted stem cell transplant. These receptors originate from a male patient under 18 who had a stem cell transplant for acute lymphoblastic leukemia, so the T cells may come from the graft donor.

The chain links TRBV5-4 to TRBJ2-7, with a possible D match to TRBD2 (6 bases). The germline V gene encodes CDR1 SGHNT and CDR2 YYREEE (reference sequence). The CDR3 extends over 14 amino acids. V was pared by 1 base and J by 2 bases, with 10 bases between. The chain's CDR3 is CASSLTGTPYEQYF. CDR3 bases: TGTGCCAGCAGCTTGACCGGGACTCCCTACGAGCAGTACTTC.

The rearrangement uses TRBV11-2 and TRBJ2-3; possible D gene TRBD2, 6 bases. CDR3 size: 14 residues. CDR1 is SGHAT, CDR2 FQNNGV, per germline. The germline V and J ends were trimmed by 7 bases and 4 bases, with 15 bases remaining between them. Here the CDR3 reads CASTPTSQSDTQYF. CDR3 DNA: TGTGCCAGCACCCCGACTAGTCAATCAGATACGCAGTATTTT.

In this sample, this clonotype turned up many times. This rearrangement joins TRBV9 to TRBJ2-7; TRBD2 agrees at 13 bases. With 4 bases clipped from V and 4 bases from J, the junction kept 2 bases outside the gene matches. CDR3 length: 14 residues. The germline V gene encodes CDR1 SGDLS and CDR2 YYNGEE. The CDR3, as DNA: TGTGCCAGCAGCCCGGGACTAGCGGGATACGAGCAGTACTTC. Amino acids: CASSPGLAGYEQYF.

In its sample, this clonotype was seen a few times. The CDR3 DNA is TGTGCCAGCAGCCCTGGGGCGGGAGGGCCGAGAGATACGCAGTATTTT. Its translation is CASSPGAGGPRDTQYF. This chain links TRBV7-6 with TRBJ2-3; 9 bases align to TRBD2. This CDR3 contains 16 residues. Per germline, CDR1 SGHVS and CDR2 FNYEAQ. Germline trimming cut 5 bases from V and 5 bases from J; bases unmatched to any gene: 11.

Only a few counts were recorded for this clonotype. V and J are TRBV7-7 and TRBJ2-1; 8 bases line up with TRBD2. Germline CDR1 reads SSHAT; CDR2 reads FNYEAQ (reference sequence). This CDR3 has 16 residues. Unmatched junction bases numbered 8, after V lost 1 base and J lost 6 bases. CDR3 region: CASSLDAGGNINEQFF. The CDR3 DNA follows: TGTGCCAGCAGCTTAGATGCGGGAGGAAACATCAATGAGCAGTTCTTC.

V and J are TRBV7-3 and TRBJ2-3; 14 positions agree with TRBD2. This CDR3 comprises 20 residues. With V trimmed by 0 bases and J by 1 base, 9 bases remained unmatched. CDR1 is SGHTA, CDR2 FQGTGA, per germline. CDR3 in amino acids: CASSLTEGLAGAGGTDTQYF. For the CDR3, the DNA is TGTGCCAGCAGCTTAACCGAGGGACTAGCGGGAGCGGGAGGCACAGATACGCAGTATTTT. Using reference TRBV7-3 and TRBJ2-3 for the parts outside the CDR3, the full variable domain is GAGVSQTPSNKVTEKGKYVELRCDPISGHTALYWYRQSLGQGPEFLIYFQGTGAADDSGLPNDRFFAVRPEGSVSTLKIQRTERGDSAVYLCASSLTEGLAGAGGTDTQYFGPGTRLTVL.

This clonotype has just a few counts. The chain recombines TRBV5-1 with TRBJ1-1; 10 bases agree with TRBD1. CDR1 is SGHRS and CDR2 is YFSETQ in the germline V gene. This CDR3 is 16 amino acids long. V lost 5 bases to trimming and J lost 2 bases; unmatched junction nucleotides: 9. CDR3 bases: TGCGCCAGCAGTTCGGACAGGGGGTATTTTAACACTGAAGCTTTCTTT. This gives the protein CASSSDRGYFNTEAFF.

This clonotype was seen a few times. This rearrangement joins TRBV7-9 to TRBJ2-1; 7 bases agree with TRBD2. The CDR3 length is 16 residues. Germline V gives CDR1 SEHNR, CDR2 FQNEAQ (reference sequence). V shed 5 bases, J shed 3 bases, and the junction held 10 bases outside the gene matches. As DNA, the CDR3 is TGTGCCAGCAGCCCTTCGGGACTACCGAACTACAATGAGCAGTTCTTC. It yields the protein CASSPSGLPNYNEQFF.

The chain carries TRBV4-1 and TRBJ2-7; the D gene is possibly TRBD2 (6 bases). The V end was cut by 1 base, the J end by 3 bases, with 7 bases between. This CDR3 has 13 residues. The germline gives CDR1 MGHRA, CDR2 YSYEKL. The chain's CDR3 is CASSQADYYEQYF. The CDR3 DNA sequence: TGCGCCAGCAGCCAAGCGGACTACTACGAGCAGTACTTC.

The CDR3 region is CASSSIQSRTIIAKNIQYF. The DNA of the CDR3 is TGTGCCAGCAGCTCGATACAGAGTAGGACTATTATAGCCAAAAACATTCAGTACTTC. The chain combines TRBV11-2 with TRBJ2-4; tentative D call: TRBD2 (6 bases). The CDR3 spans 19 residues. Trimming pared 4 bases from V and 0 bases from J, leaving 22 bases between. In germline, CDR1 is SGHAT, CDR2 FQNNGV.

This clonotype has a handful of counts. CDR3 bases: TGTGCCAGCAGCCGCATGGGGAGGACTAGCGGGAGTGTATCAAAGTATTTT. This translates into CASSRMGRTSGSVSKYF. V usage is TRBV3-1 and J usage is TRBJ2-3; 13 bases are shared with TRBD2. Germline V lookup: CDR1 LGHDT, CDR2 YNNKEL (reference sequence). CDR3 length: 17 residues. V lost 4 bases, J lost 13 bases, and 17 bases stayed unmatched.